There are a few counts of the clone carrying this TCR beta chain. Its specificity is not known. This specimen belongs to a study of sequential checkpoint blockade in melanoma. About the research overall: Maintenance nivolumab came after either treatment sequence. Notes on the study in general: Pretreatment TIL clonality tracked with response in the nivolumab-first arm.

Germline lookup yields CDR1 MNHGY and CDR2 SAAAGT. This CDR3 spans 14 amino acids. The V and J ends lost 5 bases and 8 bases, in that order; junction bases with no gene match: 8. Using immunoSEQ multiplex PCR, the repertoire was profiled, and TCRdb retains in-frame clones only, with some absent. Among about 1,400 clones listed, 25% were seen once. The treatment is: randomized to nivolumab then ipilimumab (arm A) or the reverse (arm B). This TCR was sampled from a human donor with melanoma. Sequencing used tumor tissue (inferred from file names), obtained from a patient given nivolumab and ipilimumab in sequence. The rearrangement uses TRBV6-8 and TRBJ2-1; 8 nucleotides agree with TRBD2. CDR3 in DNA: TGTGCCAGCAGTACCGGGACTAGTCTCCATGAGCAGTTCTTC. This codes for CASSTGTSLHEQFF.